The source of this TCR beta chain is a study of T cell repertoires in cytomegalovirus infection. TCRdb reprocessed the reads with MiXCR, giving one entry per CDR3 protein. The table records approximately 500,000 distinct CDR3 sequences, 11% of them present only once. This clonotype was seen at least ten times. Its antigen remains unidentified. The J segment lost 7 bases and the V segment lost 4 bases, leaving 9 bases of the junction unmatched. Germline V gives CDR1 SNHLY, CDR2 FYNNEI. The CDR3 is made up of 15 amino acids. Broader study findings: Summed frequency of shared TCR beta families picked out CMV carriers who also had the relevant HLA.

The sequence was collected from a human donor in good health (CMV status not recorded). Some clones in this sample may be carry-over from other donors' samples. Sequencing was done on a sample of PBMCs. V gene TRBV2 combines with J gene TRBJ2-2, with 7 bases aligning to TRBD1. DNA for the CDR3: TGTGCCAGCAGTGGAGAAAGGGGGCTGAGCGGGGAGCTGTTTTTT. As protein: CASSGERGLSGELFF. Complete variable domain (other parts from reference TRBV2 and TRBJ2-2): EPEVTQTPSHQVTQMGQEVILRCVPISNHLYFYWYRQILGQKVEFLVSFYNNEISEKSEIFDDQFSVERPDGSNFTLKIRSTKLEDSAMYFCASSGERGLSGELFFGEGSRLTVL.